The 25 T cell receptor beta chains reported below all come from one sample, sequenced in a study of blood T cell repertoires in COVID-19. TCRdb's copy holds only in-frame clones and misses some; the assay was immunoSEQ multiplex PCR. Among roughly 250,000 clones listed, around 83% were seen once. Sample: peripheral blood. The receptors shown here come from a woman between 50 and 59 years old with acute or convalescent COVID-19.

This clone showed up just a few times. The J gene is TRBJ1-6, the V gene TRBV7-9, with 8 bases that match TRBD1. Germline V gene data show CDR1 as SEHNR and CDR2 as FQNEAQ (reference sequence). The CDR3 length is 14 residues. Trimming took 7 bases from V and 7 from J; bases not matched to a gene: 6. DNA of the CDR3: TGTGCCAGCAACAGACAGGGGACCAATTCACCCCTCCACTTT. Translation gives CASNRQGTNSPLHF. The full variable domain, rest sourced from reference TRBV7-9 and TRBJ1-6, is DTGVSQNPRHKITKRGQNVTFRCDPISEHNRLYWYRQTLGQGPEFLTYFQNEAQLEKSRLLSDRFSAERPKGSFSTLEIQRTEQGDSAMYLCASNRQGTNSPLHFGNGTRLTVT.

The chain is built from TRBV19 and TRBJ1-1, with a tentative D call TRBD1 (5 bases). V was trimmed by 5 bases and J by 5 bases, leaving 15 bases between them. The germline CDR1 and CDR2 sequences are LNHDA and SQIVND (reference sequence). CDR3 length: 14 amino acids. The CDR3 nucleotides read TGTGCCAGTAGTCCCGGACAAAGGTGGACTGAAGCTTTCTTT. Amino acids: CASSPGQRWTEAFF.

The V and J genes are TRBV28 and TRBJ2-7, with 8 bases identical to TRBD2. Germline assignment: CDR1 MDHEN and CDR2 SYDVKM. With V trimmed by 7 bases and J by 7 bases, 6 bases remained unmatched. The CDR3 totals 12 residues. The DNA of the CDR3 is TGTGCCAGCAACGAGAGCGGGAGAGAGCAGTACTTC. Translated: CASNESGREQYF.

This chain links TRBV7-2 with TRBJ2-7, with 14 nucleotides matching TRBD2. CDR1 and CDR2 (germline): SGHTA, FQGNSA. V was pared by 4 bases and J by 4 bases, with 6 bases of the junction left unmatched. This CDR3 spans 16 amino acids. This CDR3 reads CASSSGTSGGGYEQYF. CDR3 nucleotides: TGTGCCAGCAGCTCCGGGACTAGCGGGGGAGGTTACGAGCAGTACTTC.

This clone was picked up one time. This CDR3 is also generated by other DNA sequences in the sample. The chain carries TRBV18 and TRBJ2-5; D remains ambiguous. With 2 bases removed from V and 4 bases from J, the gap between germline ends came to 8 bases. CDR3 length equals 13 residues. Germline V gene lookup returns CDR1 KGHSH and CDR2 LQKENI. The CDR3 spells CASSPERGETQYF. CDR3 nucleotide sequence: TGTGCCAGCTCACCAGAGCGAGGAGAGACCCAGTACTTC.

The chain carries TRBV5-6 and TRBJ1-4; 7 bases match TRBD1. The CDR3 loop spans 14 amino acids. The V segment lost 4 bases and the J segment 11 bases; nucleotides outside the gene matches: 11. Germline loops: CDR1 SGHDT, CDR2 YYEEEE. CDR3 protein: CASSLTGAEGKLFF. The CDR3 nucleotides read TGTGCCAGCAGCCTTACAGGGGCCGAAGGGAAACTGTTTTTT.

This chain joins TRBV7-9 and TRBJ1-5; D is undetermined. Germline V lookup: CDR1 SEHNR, CDR2 FQNEAQ (reference sequence). The CDR3 consists of 15 residues. Deletions cut 5 bases from V and 0 bases from J, with 11 bases between. CDR3 loop: CASSPEGSSNQPQHF. The CDR3 nucleotides are TGTGCCAGCAGCCCTGAGGGTAGTAGCAATCAGCCCCAGCATTTT.

The sample holds many counts of this clone. V usage is TRBV19 and J usage is TRBJ1-5; TRBD1 might be the D (5 bases). The germline V and J ends were trimmed by 1 base and 2 bases, with 6 bases remaining between them. This CDR3 has 14 residues. Germline assignment: CDR1 LNHDA and CDR2 SQIVND (reference sequence). CDR3 amino acids: CASSIGQRNQPQHF. CDR3 DNA: TGTGCCAGTAGTATAGGACAGCGCAATCAGCCCCAGCATTTT.

The chain links TRBV19 to TRBJ2-7; 7 bases agree with TRBD1. The trim removed 10 bases at V and 3 bases at J, leaving 6 bases unmatched. From germline, CDR1 is LNHDA and CDR2 SQIVND (reference sequence). The CDR3 has 12 amino acids. The CDR3 nucleotides are TGTGCCACTCGGGACAGCCTCTACGAGCAGTACTTC. Residues: CATRDSLYEQYF.

The chain links TRBV6-6 to TRBJ2-7, with 7 bases identical to TRBD1. The germline V gene encodes CDR1 MNHNY and CDR2 SVGAGI (reference sequence). The CDR3 is made up of 13 amino acids. V trimming: 0 bases; J trimming: 5 bases; junction bases outside the gene matches: 1. The CDR3 coding sequence is TGTGCCAGCAGTTACTCGACAGGGAACGAGCAGTACTTC. Amino acid sequence: CASSYSTGNEQYF.

J is TRBJ2-3 and V is TRBV28; 7 bases map to TRBD1. CDR1 and CDR2 from the germline V gene are MDHEN and SYDVKM. This CDR3 has 16 amino acids. With 7 bases clipped from V and 2 bases from J, the junction kept 12 bases outside the gene matches. CDR3 loop: CASILGRGGTTDTQYF. The DNA of the CDR3 is TGTGCCAGCATCCTTGGGAGAGGGGGCACCACAGATACGCAGTATTTT. The variable domain in full, completed from reference TRBV28 and TRBJ2-3, reads DVKVTQSSRYLVKRTGEKVFLECVQDMDHENMFWYRQDPGLGLRLIYFSYDVKMKEKGDIPEGYSVSREKKERFSLILESASTNQTSMYLCASILGRGGTTDTQYFGPGTRLTVL.

A few counts support this clone. The rearrangement joins TRBV2 to TRBJ1-6, with TRBD1 as a possible D gene (6 bases). CDR3 length: 13 residues. Deletions cut 8 bases from V and 7 bases from J, with 12 bases between. Germline-derived CDR1 and CDR2 are SNHLY and FYNNEI. This CDR3 reads CASPTGTNSPLHF. The CDR3 nucleotides read TGTGCCAGCCCAACAGGGACGAATTCACCCCTCCACTTT.

The chain links TRBV6-2 or TRBV6-3 to TRBJ1-2; D might be TRBD1 (6 bases). Germline V gene lookup returns CDR1 MNHEY and CDR2 SVGEGT. V was cut by 2 bases and J by 10 bases, with 26 bases left in between. This CDR3 is built from 17 residues. CDR3 region: CASSYPKILTGNGDYTF. CDR3 coding DNA: TGTGCCAGCAGTTACCCAAAAATACTCACAGGGAATGGCGACTACACCTTC.

This sequence joins TRBV10-3 and TRBJ2-7; 8 bases are shared with TRBD1. This CDR3 region has 17 residues. Germline CDR1 is ENHRY and CDR2 is SYGVKD. V lost 3 bases to trimming and J lost 1 base; unmatched junction nucleotides: 11. The CDR3 coding sequence is TGTGCCATCAGTGACCCAAACGGACAGGGTTTATCCTACGAGCAGTACTTC. Encoded protein: CAISDPNGQGLSYEQYF.

The rearrangement uses TRBV2 and TRBJ2-7; D remains ambiguous. The CDR3 runs 12 residues. V gave up 4 bases and J gave up 6 bases, with 10 bases separating them. Germline V gives CDR1 SNHLY, CDR2 FYNNEI. The CDR3 loop reads CASSVSLREQYF. CDR3 nucleotide sequence: TGTGCCAGCAGTGTCTCGCTGCGCGAGCAGTACTTC.

The chain is built from TRBV27 and TRBJ2-5, with 7 positions matching TRBD1. The CDR3 sequence is 14 residues long. V dropped 6 bases and J dropped 4; count of bases not matched to a gene: 8. Germline V gives CDR1 MNHEY, CDR2 SMNVEV (reference sequence). CDR3 sequence reads: CASSDRVEGETQYF. CDR3 DNA: TGTGCCAGCAGCGACAGGGTGGAAGGAGAGACCCAGTACTTC.

Only a few counts were recorded for this clone. The chain has TRBV19 and TRBJ1-5, with D possibly TRBD1 on 5 matching bases. Germline values: CDR1 LNHDA, CDR2 SQIVND (reference sequence). This CDR3 is built from 15 residues. With 7 bases removed from V and 2 bases from J, the gap between germline ends came to 15 bases. Here the CDR3 reads CASTIQGPGNQPQHF. DNA of the CDR3: TGTGCCAGTACCATCCAGGGTCCCGGCAATCAGCCCCAGCATTTT.

This clone was observed a handful of times. The chain employs TRBV7-2 and TRBJ1-5; D remains ambiguous. In germline, CDR1 is SGHTA, CDR2 FQGNSA. Trimming left V 3 bases short and J 7 bases short, with 13 bases between. The CDR3 is made up of 14 amino acids. DNA of the CDR3: TGTGCCAGCAGCTTTACTCCCAACGGGCAGCCCCAGCATTTT. Its translation is CASSFTPNGQPQHF.

In this sample, this clone turned up once. The V and J genes are TRBV4-1 and TRBJ2-1, with 8 bases that match TRBD2. Germline CDR1 MGHRA, CDR2 YSYEKL. CDR3 size: 17 residues. The trim removed 0 bases at V and 3 bases at J, leaving 7 bases unmatched. DNA of the CDR3: TGCGCCAGCAGCCAAGATGCGGGAGGCTTCGTCTACAATGAGCAGTTCTTC. This codes for CASSQDAGGFVYNEQFF.

V and J are TRBV7-3 and TRBJ1-6, with 9 bases that match TRBD1. The trim removed 4 bases at V and 10 bases at J, leaving 2 bases unmatched. Germline assignment: CDR1 SGHTA and CDR2 FQGTGA. The CDR3 sequence is 13 residues long. The chain's CDR3 is CASSSDRGSPLHF. CDR3 coding DNA: TGTGCCAGCAGCTCGGACAGGGGCTCACCCCTCCACTTT.

This clone was detected once. The J gene is TRBJ1-4, the V gene TRBV18; D perhaps matches TRBD1 (5 bases). The CDR3 contains 13 residues. V lost 3 bases, J lost 5 bases, and 7 bases lay in between. Germline lookup yields CDR1 KGHSH and CDR2 LQKENI. The CDR3, as DNA: TGTGCCAGCTCACCCCGGGGGAATGAAAAACTGTTTTTT. Protein: CASSPRGNEKLFF.

The chain joins TRBV5-4 to TRBJ1-2, with D tentatively TRBD1 (5 bases). The ends were cut back, 4 bases at V and 4 bases at J, with 14 bases in the middle. CDR1 is SGHNT, CDR2 YYREEE, per germline (reference sequence). The CDR3 spans 14 residues. The CDR3 loop reads CASSQRQRIYGYTF. In DNA form, the CDR3 reads TGTGCCAGCAGCCAACGACAGCGAATCTATGGCTACACCTTC.

The CDR3 loop is CASSLLGTGTDTQYF. CDR3 bases: TGTGCCAGCAGTCTACTCGGGACAGGCACAGATACGCAGTATTTT. The chain links TRBV27 to TRBJ2-3; 7 bases fit TRBD1. CDR3 length: 15 amino acids. V shed 5 bases, J shed 1 base, and the junction held 6 bases outside the gene matches. Germline V gene lookup returns CDR1 MNHEY and CDR2 SMNVEV (reference sequence).

This clone was counted a few times. This chain uses TRBV7-9 with TRBJ2-3; 9 nucleotides match TRBD2. CDR1 and CDR2 (germline): SEHNR, FQNEAQ (reference sequence). Unmatched junction bases numbered 8, after V lost 1 base and J lost 6 bases. The CDR3 spans 16 residues. Here the CDR3 DNA reads TGTGCCAGCAGCTTAGGCGCGGGAGGGCCACCCGATACGCAGTATTTT. It specifies CASSLGAGGPPDTQYF.

The gene calls are TRBV5-4 and TRBJ2-4; D may be TRBD2 (6 bases). The CDR3 is 16 residues long. CDR1 is SGHNT and CDR2 is YYREEE in the germline V gene (reference sequence). The germline V and J ends were trimmed by 0 bases and 0 bases, with 10 bases remaining between them. The CDR3 here is CASSLGGDIAKNIQYF. For the CDR3, the DNA is TGTGCCAGCAGCTTGGGGGGGGATATAGCCAAAAACATTCAGTACTTC.